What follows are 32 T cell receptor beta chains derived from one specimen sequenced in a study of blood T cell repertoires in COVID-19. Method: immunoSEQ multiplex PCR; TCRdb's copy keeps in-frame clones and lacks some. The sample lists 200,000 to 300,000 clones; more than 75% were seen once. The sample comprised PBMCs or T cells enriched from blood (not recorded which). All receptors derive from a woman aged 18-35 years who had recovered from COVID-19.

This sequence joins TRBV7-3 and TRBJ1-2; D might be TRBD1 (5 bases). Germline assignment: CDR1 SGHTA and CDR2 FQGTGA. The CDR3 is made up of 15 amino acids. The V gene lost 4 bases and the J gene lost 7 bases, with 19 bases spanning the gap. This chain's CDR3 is CASSSHGGRGFGYTF. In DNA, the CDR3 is TGTGCCAGCAGCTCCCATGGTGGGAGGGGCTTTGGCTACACCTTC.

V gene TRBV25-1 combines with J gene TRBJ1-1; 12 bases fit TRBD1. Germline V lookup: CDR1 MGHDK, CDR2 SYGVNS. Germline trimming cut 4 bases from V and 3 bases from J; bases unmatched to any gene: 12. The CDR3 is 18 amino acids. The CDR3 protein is CASSAMGTGGLLDTEAFF. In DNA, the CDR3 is TGTGCCAGCAGTGCCATGGGGACAGGGGGCCTTTTGGACACTGAAGCTTTCTTT.

DNA for the CDR3: TGTGCCAGCAGTTTTACCCCGGGACAGGGATTAAATGAGCAGTTCTTC. Translating it yields CASSFTPGQGLNEQFF. The rearrangement uses TRBV27 and TRBJ2-1; 9 bases fit TRBD1. V was pared by 3 bases and J by 7 bases, with 10 bases of the junction left unmatched. From germline, CDR1 is MNHEY and CDR2 SMNVEV (reference sequence). This CDR3 comprises 16 residues.

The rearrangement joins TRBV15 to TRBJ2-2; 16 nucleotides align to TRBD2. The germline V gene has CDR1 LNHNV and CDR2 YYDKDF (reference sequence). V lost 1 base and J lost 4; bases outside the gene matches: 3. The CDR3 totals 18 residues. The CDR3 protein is CATSRAGLAGGLTGELFF. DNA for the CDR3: TGTGCCACCAGCAGAGCGGGACTAGCGGGAGGGCTCACCGGGGAGCTGTTTTTT. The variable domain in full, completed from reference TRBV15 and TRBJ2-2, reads DAMVIQNPRYQVTQFGKPVTLSCSQTLNHNVMYWYQQKSSQAPKLLFHYYDKDFNNEADTPDNFQSRRPNTSFCFLDIRSPGLGDTAMYLCATSRAGLAGGLTGELFFGEGSRLTVL.

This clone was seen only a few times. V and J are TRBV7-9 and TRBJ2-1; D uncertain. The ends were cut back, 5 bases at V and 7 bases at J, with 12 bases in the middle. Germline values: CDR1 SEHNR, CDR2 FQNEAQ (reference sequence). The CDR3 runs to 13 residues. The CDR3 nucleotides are TGTGCCAGCAGCCCCGACTCCGGGAATGAGCAGTTCTTC. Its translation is CASSPDSGNEQFF. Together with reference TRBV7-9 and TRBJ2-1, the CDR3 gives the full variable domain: DTGVSQNPRHKITKRGQNVTFRCDPISEHNRLYWYRQTLGQGPEFLTYFQNEAQLEKSRLLSDRFSAERPKGSFSTLEIQRTEQGDSAMYLCASSPDSGNEQFFGPGTRLTVL.

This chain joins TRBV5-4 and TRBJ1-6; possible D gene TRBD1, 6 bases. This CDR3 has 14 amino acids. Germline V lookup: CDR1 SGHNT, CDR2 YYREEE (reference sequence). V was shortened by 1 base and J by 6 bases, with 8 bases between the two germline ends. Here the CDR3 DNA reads TGTGCCAGCAGCTTGTTACAGGGTAATTCACCCCTCCACTTT. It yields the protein CASSLLQGNSPLHF.

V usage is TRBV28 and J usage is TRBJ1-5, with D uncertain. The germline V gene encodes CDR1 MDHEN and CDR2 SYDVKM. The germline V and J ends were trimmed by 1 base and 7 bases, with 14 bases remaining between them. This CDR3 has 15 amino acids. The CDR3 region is CASSLSLTNGQPQHF. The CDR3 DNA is TGTGCCAGCAGTTTATCCCTCACAAACGGGCAGCCCCAGCATTTT. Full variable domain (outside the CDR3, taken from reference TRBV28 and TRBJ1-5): DVKVTQSSRYLVKRTGEKVFLECVQDMDHENMFWYRQDPGLGLRLIYFSYDVKMKEKGDIPEGYSVSREKKERFSLILESASTNQTSMYLCASSLSLTNGQPQHFGDGTRLSIL.

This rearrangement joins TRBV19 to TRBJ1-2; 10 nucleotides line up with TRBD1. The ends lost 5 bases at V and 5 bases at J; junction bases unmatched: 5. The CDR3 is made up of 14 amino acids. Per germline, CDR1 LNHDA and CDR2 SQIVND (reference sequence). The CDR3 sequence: CASSETGGAYGYTF. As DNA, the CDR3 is TGTGCCAGTAGTGAGACAGGGGGCGCGTATGGCTACACCTTC.

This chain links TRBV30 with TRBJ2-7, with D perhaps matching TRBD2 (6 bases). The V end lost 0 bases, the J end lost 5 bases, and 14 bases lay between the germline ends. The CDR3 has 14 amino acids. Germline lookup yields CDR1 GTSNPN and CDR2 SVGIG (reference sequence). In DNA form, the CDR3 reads TGTGCCTGGAGTGTCGGGGGTGGTAGCGACGAGCAGTACTTC. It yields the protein CAWSVGGGSDEQYF.

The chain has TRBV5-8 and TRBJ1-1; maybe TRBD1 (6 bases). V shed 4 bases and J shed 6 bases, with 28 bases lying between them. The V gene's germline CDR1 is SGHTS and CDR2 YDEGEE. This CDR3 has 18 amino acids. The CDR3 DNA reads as TGTGCCAGCAGCCTGGATGAAACTTACAGGGTGCGAACCCCTGAAGCTTTCTTT. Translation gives CASSLDETYRVRTPEAFF.

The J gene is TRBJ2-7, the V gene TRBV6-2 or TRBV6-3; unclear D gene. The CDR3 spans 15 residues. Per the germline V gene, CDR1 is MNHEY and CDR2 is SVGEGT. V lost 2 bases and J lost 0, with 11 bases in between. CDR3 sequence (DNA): TGTGCCAGCAGTTACCTTGAGGAGACCTCCTACGAGCAGTACTTC. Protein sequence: CASSYLEETSYEQYF.

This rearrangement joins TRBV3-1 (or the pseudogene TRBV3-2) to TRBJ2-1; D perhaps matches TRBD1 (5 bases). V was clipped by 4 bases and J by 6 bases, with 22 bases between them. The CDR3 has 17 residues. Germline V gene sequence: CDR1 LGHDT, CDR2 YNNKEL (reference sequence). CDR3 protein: CASSPYRYQQRGNEQFF. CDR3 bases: TGTGCCAGCAGCCCGTACAGGTATCAGCAAAGGGGCAATGAGCAGTTCTTC.

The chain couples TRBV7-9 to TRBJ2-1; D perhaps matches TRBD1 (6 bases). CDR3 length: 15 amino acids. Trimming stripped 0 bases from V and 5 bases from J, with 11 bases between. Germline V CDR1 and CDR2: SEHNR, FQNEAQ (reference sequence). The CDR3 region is CASSLAGAGDNEQFF. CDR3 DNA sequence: TGTGCCAGCAGCTTAGCGGGGGCTGGCGACAATGAGCAGTTCTTC.

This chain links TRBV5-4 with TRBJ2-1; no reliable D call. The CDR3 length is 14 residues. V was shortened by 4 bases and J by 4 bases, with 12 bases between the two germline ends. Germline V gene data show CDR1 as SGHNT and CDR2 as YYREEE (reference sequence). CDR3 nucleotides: TGTGCCAGCAGCAGAGAACAGATTTACAATGAGCAGTTCTTC. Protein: CASSREQIYNEQFF.

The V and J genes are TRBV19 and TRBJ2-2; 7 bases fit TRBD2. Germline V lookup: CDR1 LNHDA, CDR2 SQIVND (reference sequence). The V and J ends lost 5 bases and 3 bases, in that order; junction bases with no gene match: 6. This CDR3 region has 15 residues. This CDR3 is CASSALSGDTGELFF. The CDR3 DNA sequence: TGTGCCAGTAGTGCCCTCAGCGGGGACACCGGGGAGCTGTTTTTT.

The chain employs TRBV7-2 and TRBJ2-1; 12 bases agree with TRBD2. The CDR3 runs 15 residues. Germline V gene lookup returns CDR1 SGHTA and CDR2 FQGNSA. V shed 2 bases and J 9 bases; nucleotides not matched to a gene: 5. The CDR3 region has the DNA TGTGCCAGCAGCTTAAGGAGGACTAGCGGGATTGAGCAGTTCTTC. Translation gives CASSLRRTSGIEQFF.

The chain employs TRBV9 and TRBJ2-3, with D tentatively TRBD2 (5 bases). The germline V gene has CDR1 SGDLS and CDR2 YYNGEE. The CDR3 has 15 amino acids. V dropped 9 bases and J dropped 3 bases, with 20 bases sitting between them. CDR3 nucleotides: TGTGCCACCCAGGCCGCTAGCTCCGCGACAGATACGCAGTATTTT. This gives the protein CATQAASSATDTQYF.

CDR3 sequence: CASSRIAGGTDTQYF. The CDR3 nucleotides read TGTGCCAGCAGTCGAATAGCGGGGGGGACAGATACGCAGTATTTT. The V gene is TRBV25-1, the J gene TRBJ2-3; 11 bases are shared with TRBD2. Looked up from germline, CDR1 is MGHDK and CDR2 is SYGVNS. The CDR3 has 15 amino acids. With V trimmed by 5 bases and J by 3 bases, 4 bases remained unmatched.

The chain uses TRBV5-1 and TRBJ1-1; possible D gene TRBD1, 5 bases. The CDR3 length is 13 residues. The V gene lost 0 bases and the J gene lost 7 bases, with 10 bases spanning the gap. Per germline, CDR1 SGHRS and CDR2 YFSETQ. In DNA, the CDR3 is TGCGCCAGCAGCTTGGAGGTGACAGATGAAGCTTTCTTT. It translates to CASSLEVTDEAFF.

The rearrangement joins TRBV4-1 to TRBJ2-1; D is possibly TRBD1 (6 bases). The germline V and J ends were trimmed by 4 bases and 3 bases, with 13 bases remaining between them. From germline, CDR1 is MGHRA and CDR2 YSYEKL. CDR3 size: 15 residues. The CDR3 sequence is CASSLTTGSYNEQFF. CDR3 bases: TGCGCCAGCAGCCTGACAACAGGGAGCTACAATGAGCAGTTCTTC.

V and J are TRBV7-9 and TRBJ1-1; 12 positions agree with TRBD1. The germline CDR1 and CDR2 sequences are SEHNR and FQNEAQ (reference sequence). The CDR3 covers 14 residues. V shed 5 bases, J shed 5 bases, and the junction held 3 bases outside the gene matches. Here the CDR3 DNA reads TGTGCCAGCAGCCGGGACAGGGGGCAGACTGAAGCTTTCTTT. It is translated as CASSRDRGQTEAFF.

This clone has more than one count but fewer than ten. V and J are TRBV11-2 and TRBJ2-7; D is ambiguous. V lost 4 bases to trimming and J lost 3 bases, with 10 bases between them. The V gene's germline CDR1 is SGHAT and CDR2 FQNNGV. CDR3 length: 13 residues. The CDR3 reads CASSSLRHYEQYF. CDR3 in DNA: TGTGCCAGCAGCTCCCTCAGACACTACGAGCAGTACTTC. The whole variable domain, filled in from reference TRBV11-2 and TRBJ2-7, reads EAGVAQSPRYKIIEKRQSVAFWCNPISGHATLYWYQQILGQGPKLLIQFQNNGVVDDSQLPKDRFSAERLKGVDSTLKIQPAKLEDSAVYLCASSSLRHYEQYFGPGTRLTVT.

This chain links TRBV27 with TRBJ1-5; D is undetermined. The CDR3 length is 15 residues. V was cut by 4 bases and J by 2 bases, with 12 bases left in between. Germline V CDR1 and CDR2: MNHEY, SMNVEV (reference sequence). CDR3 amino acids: CASSYSGLGNQPQHF. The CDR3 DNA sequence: TGTGCCAGCAGTTACTCAGGACTTGGCAATCAGCCCCAGCATTTT.

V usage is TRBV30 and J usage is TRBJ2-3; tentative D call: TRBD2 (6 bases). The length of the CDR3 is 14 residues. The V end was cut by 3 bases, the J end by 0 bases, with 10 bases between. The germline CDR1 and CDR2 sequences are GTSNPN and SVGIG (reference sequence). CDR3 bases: TGTGCCTGGAGACGGGGACTCAGCACAGATACGCAGTATTTT. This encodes CAWRRGLSTDTQYF.

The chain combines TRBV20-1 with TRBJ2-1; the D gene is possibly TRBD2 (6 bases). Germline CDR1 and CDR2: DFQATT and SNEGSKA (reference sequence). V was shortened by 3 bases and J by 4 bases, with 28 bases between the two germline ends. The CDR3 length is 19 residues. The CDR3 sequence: CSASPAGRGVPLLYNEQFF. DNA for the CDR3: TGCAGTGCTAGTCCTGCGGGGCGGGGCGTTCCTTTGCTTTACAATGAGCAGTTCTTC.

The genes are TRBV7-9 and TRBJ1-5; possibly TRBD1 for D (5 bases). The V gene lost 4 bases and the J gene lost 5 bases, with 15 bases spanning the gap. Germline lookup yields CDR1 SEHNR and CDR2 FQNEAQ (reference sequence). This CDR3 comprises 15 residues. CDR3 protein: CASSSAGGRDQPQHF. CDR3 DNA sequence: TGTGCCAGCAGCTCGGCGGGGGGACGGGATCAGCCCCAGCATTTT.

Here the CDR3 DNA reads TGTGCCAGCAGCCGCCGGGACAGGGGAGATACGCAGTATTTT. Protein product: CASSRRDRGDTQYF. The chain joins TRBV5-5 to TRBJ2-3; 10 bases map to TRBD1. The germline V gene has CDR1 SGHKS and CDR2 YYEKEE (reference sequence). Unmatched junction bases numbered 4, after V lost 4 bases and J lost 5 bases. The CDR3 consists of 14 residues.

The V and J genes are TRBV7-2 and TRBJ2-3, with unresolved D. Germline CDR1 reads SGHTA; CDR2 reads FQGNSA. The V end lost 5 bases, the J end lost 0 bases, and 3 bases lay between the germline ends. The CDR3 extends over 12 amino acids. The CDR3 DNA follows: TGTGCCAGCAGCCTTAGCACAGATACGCAGTATTTT. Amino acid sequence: CASSLSTDTQYF.

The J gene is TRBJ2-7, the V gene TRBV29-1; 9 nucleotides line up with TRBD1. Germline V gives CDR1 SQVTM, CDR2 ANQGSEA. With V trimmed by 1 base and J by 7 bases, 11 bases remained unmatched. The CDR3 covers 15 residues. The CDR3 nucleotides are TGCAGCGTTGAAGGTGGGGCGGACAGGGGAAGGGAGCAGTACTTC. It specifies CSVEGGADRGREQYF.

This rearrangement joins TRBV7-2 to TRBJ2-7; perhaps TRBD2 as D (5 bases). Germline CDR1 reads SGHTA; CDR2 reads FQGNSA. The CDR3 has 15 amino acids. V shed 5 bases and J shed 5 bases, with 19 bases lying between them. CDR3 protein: CASSPDGGLGNEQYF. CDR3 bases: TGTGCCAGCAGCCCCGATGGAGGATTGGGTAACGAGCAGTACTTC.

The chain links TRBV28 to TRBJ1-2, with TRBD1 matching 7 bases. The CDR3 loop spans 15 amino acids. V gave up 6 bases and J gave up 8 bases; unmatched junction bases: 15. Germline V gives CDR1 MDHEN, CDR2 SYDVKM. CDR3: CASRRFTGVQGGYTF. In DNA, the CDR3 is TGTGCCAGCAGACGCTTTACAGGGGTTCAAGGAGGCTACACCTTC.

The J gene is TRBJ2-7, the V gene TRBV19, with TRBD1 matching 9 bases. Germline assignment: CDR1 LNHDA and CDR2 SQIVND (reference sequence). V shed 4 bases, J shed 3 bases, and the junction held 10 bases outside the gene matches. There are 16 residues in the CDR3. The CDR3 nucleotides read TGTGCCAGTAGTAAAGGGACCGGGACAGGGCACTACGAGCAGTACTTC. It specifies CASSKGTGTGHYEQYF. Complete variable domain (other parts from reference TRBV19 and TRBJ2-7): DGGITQSPKYLFRKEGQNVTLSCEQNLNHDAMYWYRQDPGQGLRLIYYSQIVNDFQKGDIAEGYSVSREKKESFPLTVTSAQKNPTAFYLCASSKGTGTGHYEQYFGPGTRLTVT.